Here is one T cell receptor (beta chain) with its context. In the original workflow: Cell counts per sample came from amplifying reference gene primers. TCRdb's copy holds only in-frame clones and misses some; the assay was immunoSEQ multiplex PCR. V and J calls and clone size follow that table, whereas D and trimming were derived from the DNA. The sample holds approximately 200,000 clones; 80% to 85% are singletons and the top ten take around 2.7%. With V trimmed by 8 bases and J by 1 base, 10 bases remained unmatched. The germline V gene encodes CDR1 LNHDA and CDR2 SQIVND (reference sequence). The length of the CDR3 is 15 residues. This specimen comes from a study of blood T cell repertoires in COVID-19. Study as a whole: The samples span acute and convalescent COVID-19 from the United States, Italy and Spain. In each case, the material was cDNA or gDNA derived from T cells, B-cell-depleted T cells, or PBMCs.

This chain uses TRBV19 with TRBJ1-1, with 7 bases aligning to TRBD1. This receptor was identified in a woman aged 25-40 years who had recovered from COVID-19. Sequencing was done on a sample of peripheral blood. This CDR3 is CASARDRLSNTEAFF. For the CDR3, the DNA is TGTGCCAGTGCCCGGGACAGACTTTCGAACACTGAAGCTTTCTTT.